Here is one T cell receptor beta chain with its context. The authors split each subset's genomic DNA evenly across several immunoSEQ plates. Measured with immunoSEQ multiplex PCR; TCRdb has only the in-frame clones, and not every one. The sample includes about 980,000 clones, approximately 80% of them seen just once. Germline values: CDR1 SGHDN, CDR2 FVKESK. Trimming took off 3 bases at V and 7 bases at J, with 9 bases between the two ends. The CDR3 totals 13 residues. This entry belongs to a study of shared clonotypes between healthy human individuals. The sample was memory CD4+ T cells sorted from blood. Regarding subset: CD45RA-negative fraction. This receptor was obtained from a man between 18 and 35 years old in good health. The chain uses TRBV14 and TRBJ1-4; D uncertain. CDR3 sequence: CASSQAWGEKLFF. CDR3 sequence (DNA): TGTGCCAGCAGCCAGGCTTGGGGTGAAAAACTGTTTTTT.